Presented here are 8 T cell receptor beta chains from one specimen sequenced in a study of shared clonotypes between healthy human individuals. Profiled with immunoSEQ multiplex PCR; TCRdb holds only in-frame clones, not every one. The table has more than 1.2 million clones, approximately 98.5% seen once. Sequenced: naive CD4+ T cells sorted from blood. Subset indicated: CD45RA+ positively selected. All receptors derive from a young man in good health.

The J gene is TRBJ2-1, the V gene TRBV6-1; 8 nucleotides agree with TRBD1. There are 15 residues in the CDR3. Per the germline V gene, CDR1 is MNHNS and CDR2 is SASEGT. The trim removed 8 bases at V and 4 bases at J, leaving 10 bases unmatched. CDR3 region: CASLERQGPYNEQFF. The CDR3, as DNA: TGTGCCAGCTTAGAGAGACAGGGGCCGTACAATGAGCAGTTCTTC.

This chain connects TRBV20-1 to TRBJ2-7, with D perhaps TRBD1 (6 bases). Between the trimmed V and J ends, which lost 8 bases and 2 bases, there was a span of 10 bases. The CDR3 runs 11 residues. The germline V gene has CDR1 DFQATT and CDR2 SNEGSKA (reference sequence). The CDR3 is CSRGTPYEQYF. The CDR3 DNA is TGCAGTAGGGGGACACCCTACGAGCAGTACTTC.

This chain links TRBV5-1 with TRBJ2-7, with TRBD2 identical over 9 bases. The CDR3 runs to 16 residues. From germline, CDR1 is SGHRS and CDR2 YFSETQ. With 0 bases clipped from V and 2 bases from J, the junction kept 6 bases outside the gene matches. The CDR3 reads CASSLAGGLAPYEQYF. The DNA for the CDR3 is TGCGCCAGCAGCTTGGCCGGGGGACTAGCCCCCTACGAGCAGTACTTC.

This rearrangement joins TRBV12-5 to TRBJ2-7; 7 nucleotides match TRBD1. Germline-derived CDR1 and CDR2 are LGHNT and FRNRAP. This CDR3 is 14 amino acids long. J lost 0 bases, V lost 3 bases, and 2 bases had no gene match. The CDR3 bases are TGTGCTAGTGGTTTCAGGGACAGCTCCTACGAGCAGTACTTC. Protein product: CASGFRDSSYEQYF.

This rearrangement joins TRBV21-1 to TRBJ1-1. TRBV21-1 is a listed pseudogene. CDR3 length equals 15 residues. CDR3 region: CASSPSGRRYTEAFF. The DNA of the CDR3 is TGTGCCAGCAGCCCAAGCGGGAGAAGGTATACTGAAGCTTTCTTT.

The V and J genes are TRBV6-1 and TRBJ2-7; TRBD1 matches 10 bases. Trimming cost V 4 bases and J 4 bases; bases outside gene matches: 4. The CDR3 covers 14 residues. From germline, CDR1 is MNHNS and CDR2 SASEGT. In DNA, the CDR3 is TGTGCCAGCAGTGTGAGACAGGGGGCATACGAGCAGTACTTC. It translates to CASSVRQGAYEQYF.

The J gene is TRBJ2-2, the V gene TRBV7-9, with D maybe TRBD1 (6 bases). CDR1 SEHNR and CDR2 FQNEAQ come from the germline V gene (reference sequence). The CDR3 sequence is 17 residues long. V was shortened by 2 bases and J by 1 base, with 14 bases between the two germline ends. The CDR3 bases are TGTGCCAGCAGCTTAATTCATTGGACAGAGAACACCGGGGAGCTGTTTTTT. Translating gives CASSLIHWTENTGELFF.

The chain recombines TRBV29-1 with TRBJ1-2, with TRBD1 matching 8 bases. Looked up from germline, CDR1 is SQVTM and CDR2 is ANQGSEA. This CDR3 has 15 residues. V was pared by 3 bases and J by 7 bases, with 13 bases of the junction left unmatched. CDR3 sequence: CSVDRLGQVRSGYTF. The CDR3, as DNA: TGCAGCGTTGACCGGCTGGGACAGGTTAGGAGTGGCTACACCTTC.